The clone carrying this T cell receptor (beta chain) was observed once. V was shortened by 4 bases and J by 5 bases, with 14 bases between the two germline ends. Germline values: CDR1 LGHNT, CDR2 FRNRAP. The CDR3 is made up of 15 amino acids. Here immunoSEQ multiplex PCR was the method, and the copy in TCRdb shows in-frame clones only, minus some. The sample holds more than 65,000 clones, just over 90% seen once. The data belong to a study of T cell changes during pregnancy in multiple sclerosis. The receptor comes from a female donor with multiple sclerosis, enrolled in a pregnancy study. The J gene is TRBJ2-2, the V gene TRBV12-5; maybe TRBD2 (6 bases). The sample here was CD4+ T cells from peripheral blood mononuclear cells, taken before pregnancy. CDR3 sequence: CASGSGGRGTGELFF. The CDR3 DNA sequence: TGTGCTAGTGGTTCCGGAGGTCGGGGGACCGGGGAGCTGTTTTTT.